The clone carrying this T cell receptor beta chain was seen only a few times. Germline assignment: CDR1 KGHDR and CDR2 SFDVKD. The CDR3 extends over 14 amino acids. The ends were cut back, 4 bases at V and 4 bases at J, with 9 bases in the middle. This record comes from a study of response to subunit inactivated influenza vaccine. TCRdb re-called the RT-PCR reads with MiXCR, one entry per CDR3 protein. Among a few hundred thousand distinct CDR3 sequences listed, 13% to 15% were seen once. The receptor was derived from a man in his forties or fifties who received an inactivated influenza vaccine. V usage is TRBV24-1 and J usage is TRBJ2-2; either TRBD1 or TRBD2 may fit D (6 bases each). This specimen was PBMCs from blood, taken 11 to 12 days after vaccination. The CDR3 DNA is TGTGCCACCAGTGAACAGGGAGGCACCGGGGAGCTGTTTTTT. This encodes CATSEQGGTGELFF.